This entry features one T cell receptor beta chain sequence. Its antigen is as yet unknown. This entry belongs to a study of cytomegalovirus exposure and HLA in healthy donors. Turning to the study itself: HLA-typed donors were the source of approximately 80 million unique TCRs held in an early data release. Study results and limitations: Later analysis identified several of the most significant clusters that appeared linked to common viral pathogens. Among TCR beta chains, those listed as cytomegalovirus-associated numbered fewer than 200.

The PCR used 60 Vbeta and 13 Jbeta primers. Only in-frame clones appear in the TCRdb table, and some are missing; sequencing was by immunoSEQ multiplex PCR. Among about 100,000 clones listed, roughly four fifths were seen once. The CDR3 has 14 amino acids. CDR1 is SNHLY and CDR2 is FYNNEI in the germline V gene. V trimming: 4 bases; J trimming: 6 bases; junction bases outside the gene matches: 8. Material: PBMCs. The sequence derives from a male donor in good health and CMV-seropositive. The rearrangement joins TRBV2 to TRBJ2-7; TRBD1 aligns across 8 bases. The CDR3 DNA sequence: TGTGCCAGCAGTGTTTCACAGGGGGAAGGCGAGCAGTACTTC. This sequence encodes CASSVSQGEGEQYF.